Listed here are 26 T cell receptor beta chains from one sample, sequenced in a study of radiotherapy plus CTLA-4 blockade in lung cancer. Profiling relied on immunoSEQ multiplex PCR, and the TCRdb table lists in-frame clones only, not all of them. The sample lists approximately 80,000 clones; 70% to 80% were seen once. The sample in question was peripheral blood, obtained from a patient treated with radiotherapy plus ipilimumab. The receptors originated from a human donor with non-small cell lung cancer whose response to radiotherapy plus ipilimumab could not be evaluated.

As DNA, the CDR3 is TGTGCCAGCAGCTTAACGCTAGGGGGTAACTATGGCTACACCTTC. Amino acid sequence: CASSLTLGGNYGYTF. The chain joins TRBV7-3 to TRBJ1-2; D perhaps matches TRBD1 (6 bases). The CDR3 runs 15 residues. V lost 0 bases and J 1 base, leaving 9 bases between the germline ends. Germline CDR1 SGHTA, CDR2 FQGTGA.

By sample fraction, this clone is medium-sized. A junction end diverges from the germline sequence, so it may reflect a read error. The V call is TRBV7-2, the J call TRBJ1-2; 11 positions match TRBD1. Germline V CDR1 and CDR2: SGHTA, FQGNSA. This CDR3 is 15 amino acids long. CDR3 in DNA: TGTGCCAGCAGCTTTACCCCTGGGACAGGGGGTGGTGACAGCTTC. This translates into CASSFTPGTGGGDSF.

The genes are TRBV11-2 and TRBJ2-3, with 7 positions matching TRBD1. The germline gives CDR1 SGHAT, CDR2 FQNNGV. V lost 7 bases to trimming and J lost 14 bases; unmatched junction nucleotides: 12. This CDR3 has 12 amino acids. The CDR3 DNA reads as TGTGCCAGCATTCCGACAGGGACGATAATGTATTTT. Translation: CASIPTGTIMYF.

This clone was found a few times. The chain carries TRBV27 and TRBJ2-5; 7 positions match TRBD1. The J segment lost 1 base and the V segment lost 5 bases, leaving 10 bases of the junction unmatched. CDR3 length: 16 residues. The germline V gene has CDR1 MNHEY and CDR2 SMNVEV (reference sequence). CDR3 protein: CASSPRQGTTQETQYF. In DNA, the CDR3 is TGTGCCAGCAGTCCGAGACAGGGAACCACCCAAGAGACCCAGTACTTC.

With regard to this clone: This is likely an artifact of a read error, given a far larger clone one base away. This chain connects TRBV15 to TRBJ1-2; D is unresolved. Per the germline V gene, CDR1 is LNHNV and CDR2 is YYDKDF (reference sequence). The CDR3 runs 15 residues. CDR3 nucleotides: TGTGCCACCAGCTTGGCGGGGATTGGTAACTATGGCTCCACCTTC. This translates into CATSLAGIGNYGSTF.

The V and J genes are TRBV6-1 and TRBJ1-2, with 7 bases matching TRBD1. The CDR3 totals 15 residues. Trimming took 7 bases from V and 7 from J; bases not matched to a gene: 15. Germline CDR1 and CDR2: MNHNS and SASEGT. CDR3 sequence: CASKRIDRDQIGYTF. CDR3 nucleotide sequence: TGTGCCAGCAAGCGAATCGACAGGGATCAGATTGGCTACACCTTC.

CDR3 sequence reads: CAISEPDRVPSYEQYF. Here the CDR3 DNA reads TGTGCCATCAGTGAGCCCGACAGGGTTCCCTCCTACGAGCAGTACTTC. V usage is TRBV10-3 and J usage is TRBJ2-7; 7 positions agree with TRBD1. The CDR3 is 16 residues long. Germline-derived CDR1 and CDR2 are ENHRY and SYGVKD. Unmatched junction bases numbered 7, after V lost 2 bases and J lost 0 bases.

The chain joins TRBV4-3 to TRBJ1-3, with unresolved D. There are 16 residues in the CDR3. V was trimmed by 1 base and J by 0 bases, leaving 10 bases between them. Germline CDR1 and CDR2: LGHNA and YSLEER. The CDR3 protein is CASSQGHQISGNTIYF. The CDR3 DNA reads as TGCGCCAGCAGCCAAGGACACCAAATCTCTGGAAACACCATATATTTT.

The rearrangement joins TRBV5-4 to TRBJ2-3; TRBD2 aligns across 13 bases. Germline-derived CDR1 and CDR2 are SGHNT and YYREEE (reference sequence). V lost 3 bases and J lost 6; bases outside the gene matches: 7. The CDR3 spans 16 residues. CDR3 coding DNA: TGTGCCAGCAGCTCCAAACTAGCGGGGGGGTCGGATACGCAGTATTTT. Translation: CASSSKLAGGSDTQYF. The full variable domain, in which reference TRBV5-4 and TRBJ2-3 provide the parts outside the CDR3, is ETGVTQSPTHLIKTRGQQVTLRCSSQSGHNTVSWYQQALGQGPQFIFQYYREEENGRGNFPPRFSGLQFPNYSSELNVNALELDDSALYLCASSSKLAGGSDTQYFGPGTRLTVL.

This clone was seen only a few times. The chain combines TRBV11-2 with TRBJ2-7; TRBD1 might be the D (5 bases). This CDR3 region has 14 residues. Germline values: CDR1 SGHAT, CDR2 FQNNGV. Trimming pared 4 bases from V and 2 bases from J, leaving 12 bases between. The CDR3 spells CASSSVTATYEQYF. Here the CDR3 DNA reads TGTGCCAGCAGCTCCGTGACAGCCACCTACGAGCAGTACTTC.

Points on this clone: Other DNA sequences in this sample translate to the same CDR3. V usage is TRBV7-9 and J usage is TRBJ2-7; TRBD1 agrees at 9 bases. The germline V gene encodes CDR1 SEHNR and CDR2 FQNEAQ (reference sequence). The CDR3 runs 14 residues. J gave up 6 bases and V 0 bases, and 3 bases lay outside the gene matches. For the CDR3, the DNA is TGTGCCAGCAGCTTAGCGGGACAGGGCCTCGAGCAGTACTTC. It encodes CASSLAGQGLEQYF.

This clone was counted a few times. This chain links TRBV28 with TRBJ1-3, with TRBD1 as a possible D gene (6 bases). V dropped 11 bases and J dropped 0 bases, with 14 bases sitting between them. The CDR3 consists of 14 residues. The germline CDR1 and CDR2 sequences are MDHEN and SYDVKM. The CDR3, as DNA: TGTGCCGGGAGGGAGACAGGCTCTGGAAACACCATATATTTT. Translating gives CAGRETGSGNTIYF.

The gene calls are TRBV19 and TRBJ2-5; D is unclear. This CDR3 has 14 residues. The V gene lost 2 bases and the J gene lost 2 bases, with 9 bases spanning the gap. Germline V lookup: CDR1 LNHDA, CDR2 SQIVND (reference sequence). CDR3 DNA sequence: TGTGCCAGTAGTATACGCGGCTTACAAGAGACCCAGTACTTC. Amino acids: CASSIRGLQETQYF.

There are many counts of this clone. V and J are TRBV29-1 and TRBJ1-2, with 10 bases lining up with TRBD1. Looked up from germline, CDR1 is SQVTM and CDR2 is ANQGSEA. Trimming took 6 bases from V and 2 from J; bases not matched to a gene: 0. The CDR3 is made up of 12 amino acids. CDR3 bases: TGCAGCGTGGACAGGGGGAACTATGGCTACACCTTC. Protein product: CSVDRGNYGYTF.

The chain is built from TRBV5-6 and TRBJ2-3; tentative D call: TRBD1 (6 bases). This CDR3 is 15 amino acids long. CDR1 and CDR2 from the germline V gene are SGHDT and YYEEEE. V was clipped by 1 base and J by 4 bases, with 13 bases between them. DNA of the CDR3: TGTGCCAGCAGCTTGATTACAGGGTGGGCAGATACGCAGTATTTT. Translating it yields CASSLITGWADTQYF. Drawing the rest from reference TRBV5-6 and TRBJ2-3, the complete variable domain is DAGVTQSPTHLIKTRGQQVTLRCSPKSGHDTVSWYQQALGQGPQFIFQYYEEEERQRGNFPDRFSGHQFPNYSSELNVNALLLGDSALYLCASSLITGWADTQYFGPGTRLTVL.

The V call is TRBV21-1, the J call TRBJ1-1; the table assigns TRBD1, which was not confirmed against the DNA. TRBV21-1 is reported as a pseudogene. The CDR3 consists of 18 residues. The CDR3 DNA reads as TGTGCCAGCAGCATCGGGACAGGTCCCTCTCATATGAACACTGAAGCTTTCTTT. Translation gives CASSIGTGPSHMNTEAFF.

Many counts were recorded for this clone. J is TRBJ2-7 and V is TRBV11-1; tentative D call: TRBD2 (6 bases). The V and J ends lost 1 base and 2 bases respectively, with 15 bases between them. Germline V CDR1 and CDR2: SGHAT, FQDESV (reference sequence). The CDR3 length is 16 residues. This CDR3 reads CASSLDPWAGPYEQYF. CDR3 DNA: TGTGCCAGCAGCTTAGATCCATGGGCGGGGCCCTACGAGCAGTACTTC.

The chain has TRBV9 and TRBJ2-7, with 9 bases matching TRBD1. Trimming removed 2 bases from V and 2 bases from J; junction bases left unmatched: 2. Germline V lookup: CDR1 SGDLS, CDR2 YYNGEE. The CDR3 loop spans 14 amino acids. The CDR3 loop reads CASSVRDRAYEQYF. Here the CDR3 DNA reads TGTGCCAGCAGCGTCCGGGACAGGGCCTACGAGCAGTACTTC. Together with reference TRBV9 and TRBJ2-7, the CDR3 gives the full variable domain: DSGVTQTPKHLITATGQRVTLRCSPRSGDLSVYWYQQSLDQGLQFLIQYYNGEERAKGNILERFSAQQFPDLHSELNLSSLELGDSALYFCASSVRDRAYEQYFGPGTRLTVT.

The rearrangement links TRBV6-6 to TRBJ1-6; 9 positions match TRBD1. Germline CDR1 MNHNY, CDR2 SVGAGI (reference sequence). With 6 bases clipped from V and 10 bases from J, the junction kept 7 bases outside the gene matches. This CDR3 has 14 amino acids. The CDR3, as DNA: TGTGCCAGCAGCCCCACAGGGGGCAGCTCACCCCTCCACTTT. It translates to CASSPTGGSSPLHF.

The chain couples TRBV7-3 to TRBJ2-3; 8 nucleotides line up with TRBD1. Germline trimming cut 5 bases from V and 2 bases from J; bases unmatched to any gene: 3. The CDR3 runs to 14 residues. Germline loops: CDR1 SGHTA, CDR2 FQGTGA. The CDR3 loop is CASSRDRNTDTQYF. The CDR3 DNA is TGTGCCAGCAGCCGGGACAGGAACACAGATACGCAGTATTTT. The whole variable domain, filled in from reference TRBV7-3 and TRBJ2-3, reads GAGVSQTPSNKVTEKGKYVELRCDPISGHTALYWYRQSLGQGPEFLIYFQGTGAADDSGLPNDRFFAVRPEGSVSTLKIQRTERGDSAVYLCASSRDRNTDTQYFGPGTRLTVL.

The rearrangement joins TRBV9 to TRBJ2-1; TRBD2 aligns across 11 bases. The germline gives CDR1 SGDLS, CDR2 YYNGEE. Trimming at V came to 3 bases and at J to 4 bases, leaving 3 bases not matched to a gene. The CDR3 has 15 residues. CDR3 sequence: CASSGRLAGYNEQFF. CDR3 nucleotide sequence: TGTGCCAGCAGCGGAAGACTAGCGGGATACAATGAGCAGTTCTTC.

On this clone itself: No conserved phenylalanine or tryptophan ends this CDR3, so it is likely a read error. This rearrangement joins TRBV7-9 to TRBJ1-2, with unresolved D. Germline loops: CDR1 SEHNR, CDR2 FQNEAQ (reference sequence). V was pared by 0 bases and J by 8 bases, with 7 bases between. The CDR3 spans 12 residues. The CDR3 is CASSLAEEGYTS. The CDR3, as DNA: TGTGCCAGCAGCTTAGCGGAGGAGGGCTACACCTCC.

This sequence joins TRBV29-1 and TRBJ1-2; 7 positions agree with TRBD1. The CDR3 is 16 residues long. CDR1 is SQVTM, CDR2 ANQGSEA, per germline. J lost 0 bases, V lost 0 bases, and 7 bases had no gene match. The CDR3 DNA sequence: TGCAGCGTTGAAGATCTTTGGACAGGAGCTAACTATGGCTACACCTTC. Its protein product is CSVEDLWTGANYGYTF.

The chain joins TRBV10-3 to TRBJ1-1; D may be TRBD1 (5 bases). Germline assignment: CDR1 ENHRY and CDR2 SYGVKD. The length of the CDR3 is 12 residues. With 7 bases removed from V and 4 bases from J, the gap between germline ends came to 10 bases. CDR3 loop: CAINGGSTEAFF. The CDR3 bases are TGTGCCATCAACGGGGGTTCCACTGAAGCTTTCTTT.

The chain combines TRBV7-8 with TRBJ2-5, with D perhaps matching TRBD1 (8 bases). V shed 5 bases and J shed 5 bases, with 21 bases lying between them. Germline V CDR1 and CDR2: SGHVS, FQNEAQ. The CDR3 contains 16 residues. In DNA, the CDR3 is TGTGCCAGCAGCAACCGACAGGGGAGGGAGGGGGAGACCCAGTACTTC. This sequence encodes CASSNRQGREGETQYF.

The rearrangement uses TRBV27 and TRBJ2-3; D unresolved. Trimming stripped 3 bases from V and 6 bases from J, with 13 bases between. CDR3 size: 14 residues. Germline V gene sequence: CDR1 MNHEY, CDR2 SMNVEV (reference sequence). The CDR3, as DNA: TGTGCCAGCAGTTTCGCGACTCTTGGGGATACGCAGTATTTT. Amino acids: CASSFATLGDTQYF.